This entry lists 22 T cell receptor beta chains sequenced from one sample in a study of blood T cell repertoires in COVID-19 (dated by TCRdb to the early 2020s). The method behind the library was the immunoSEQ multiplex PCR assay. TCRdb's version of the immuneACCESS table is confined to in-frame rearrangements and falls short of the full clone set. An unresolved V gene accounts for under half of the shortfall where checked; the remainder is of unknown origin. Counted in this sample were about 86,000 clones; around four fifths of them appeared once. The top ten constitute almost 3.5% of the sample. Source material: peripheral blood. The source of these receptors is a man aged 50 or older with acute or convalescent COVID-19.

V usage is TRBV27 and J usage is TRBJ2-5, with D perhaps matching TRBD2 (6 bases). In germline, CDR1 is MNHEY, CDR2 SMNVEV (reference sequence). The CDR3 runs to 14 residues. The germline V and J ends were trimmed by 6 bases and 2 bases, with 13 bases remaining between them. The CDR3 here is CASRPLAPQETQYF. The CDR3 DNA reads as TGTGCCAGCAGACCTCTAGCGCCACAAGAGACCCAGTACTTC.

The chain has TRBV6-5 and TRBJ2-5; perhaps TRBD1 as D (5 bases). Trimming took off 8 bases at V and 2 bases at J, with 12 bases between the two ends. This CDR3 has 13 residues. Germline V gives CDR1 MNHEY, CDR2 SVGAGI. CDR3 sequence reads: CASGSGPQETQYF. CDR3 in DNA: TGTGCCAGCGGGTCAGGGCCTCAAGAGACCCAGTACTTC.

This clone was seen a single time. The chain links TRBV5-1 to TRBJ1-2; 7 bases are a match to TRBD1. Trimming removed 6 bases from V and 5 bases from J; junction bases left unmatched: 4. This CDR3 spans 12 amino acids. CDR1 is SGHRS and CDR2 is YFSETQ in the germline V gene. The CDR3 sequence: CASKRDSYGYTF. DNA for the CDR3: TGCGCCAGCAAAAGGGACAGTTATGGCTACACCTTC.

This chain connects TRBV28 to TRBJ2-1, with a possible D match to TRBD2 (5 bases). The CDR3 contains 14 residues. The V and J ends lost 6 bases and 8 bases respectively, with 17 bases between them. CDR1 and CDR2 (germline): MDHEN, SYDVKM. The CDR3 DNA sequence: TGTGCCAGCAGCTCGCCCGGGGAAGGAGATGAGCAGTTCTTC. Encoded protein: CASSSPGEGDEQFF.

This clone was detected a few times. The rearrangement uses TRBV11-2 and TRBJ2-2; 9 bases agree with TRBD2. With 3 bases clipped from V and 2 bases from J, the junction kept 4 bases outside the gene matches. Germline-derived CDR1 and CDR2 are SGHAT and FQNNGV. The CDR3 consists of 16 residues. DNA for the CDR3: TGTGCCAGCAGCTTTGGCGGGAGGGATAACACCGGGGAGCTGTTTTTT. Translation: CASSFGGRDNTGELFF.

The rearrangement joins TRBV7-3 to TRBJ2-1; tentative D call: TRBD1 (5 bases). Germline CDR1 and CDR2: SGHTA and FQGTGA. Trimming removed 1 base at V and 9 bases at J, with 16 bases between. CDR3 size: 15 residues. CDR3 residues: CASSLKGSLAREQFF. The DNA of the CDR3 is TGTGCCAGCAGCTTAAAGGGGTCGTTAGCTCGTGAGCAGTTCTTC.

The gene calls are TRBV14 and TRBJ2-7; 10 nucleotides agree with TRBD1. V dropped 7 bases and J dropped 3; count of bases not matched to a gene: 9. This CDR3 is built from 15 residues. The germline V gene encodes CDR1 SGHDN and CDR2 FVKESK. The CDR3: CASNHPGQGIYEQYF. CDR3 coding DNA: TGTGCCAGCAACCACCCGGGACAGGGGATCTACGAGCAGTACTTC.

The rearrangement uses TRBV28 and TRBJ2-7; perhaps TRBD1 as D (5 bases). With 10 bases removed from V and 2 bases from J, the gap between germline ends came to 9 bases. CDR1 and CDR2 from the germline V gene are MDHEN and SYDVKM. CDR3 length: 11 residues. DNA of the CDR3: TGTGCCACGACAGCGACCTACGAGCAGTACTTC. Protein sequence: CATTATYEQYF.

The chain uses TRBV11-2 and TRBJ1-1; TRBD1 matches 7 bases. This CDR3 contains 14 residues. V lost 1 base, J lost 5 bases, and 4 bases stayed unmatched. In germline, CDR1 is SGHAT, CDR2 FQNNGV. The CDR3 spells CASSLAPGGTEAFF. CDR3 nucleotide sequence: TGTGCCAGCAGCTTAGCCCCAGGGGGGACTGAAGCTTTCTTT.

This clone appeared a few times. The chain is built from TRBV7-2 and TRBJ2-7; D is possibly TRBD1 (5 bases). Looked up from germline, CDR1 is SGHTA and CDR2 is FQGNSA. Trimming left V 5 bases short and J 1 base short, with 12 bases between. This CDR3 region has 14 residues. The CDR3 is CASSPTRDSYEQYF. DNA of the CDR3: TGTGCCAGCAGCCCAACCAGGGATTCCTACGAGCAGTACTTC.

The chain couples TRBV13 to TRBJ2-1; 11 nucleotides line up with TRBD1. Germline assignment: CDR1 PRHDT and CDR2 FYEKMQ (reference sequence). CDR3 length equals 14 residues. Trimming removed 4 bases from V and 9 bases from J; junction bases left unmatched: 5. The CDR3 sequence is CASSSGQGAIEQFF. DNA of the CDR3: TGTGCCAGCAGCTCCGGACAGGGGGCAATTGAGCAGTTCTTC.

The V and J genes are TRBV5-1 and TRBJ2-5; 7 bases are a match to TRBD1. The CDR3 covers 17 residues. The ends lost 0 bases at V and 4 bases at J; junction bases unmatched: 12. Germline values: CDR1 SGHRS, CDR2 YFSETQ. The CDR3 sequence is CASSLGTGDRTSETQYF. CDR3 DNA sequence: TGCGCCAGCAGCTTGGGCACAGGGGACAGAACATCAGAGACCCAGTACTTC.

The chain employs TRBV5-5 and TRBJ2-7; 9 bases fit TRBD2. Germline V gives CDR1 SGHKS, CDR2 YYEKEE (reference sequence). V was pared by 4 bases and J by 4 bases, with 9 bases of the junction left unmatched. The CDR3 sequence is 15 residues long. CDR3 amino acids: CASSTGLALFYEQYF. CDR3 DNA sequence: TGTGCCAGCAGCACCGGACTAGCGTTGTTTTACGAGCAGTACTTC.

This sequence joins TRBV19 and TRBJ2-7, with 9 bases fitting TRBD1. The CDR3 length is 14 residues. CDR1 is LNHDA and CDR2 is SQIVND in the germline V gene (reference sequence). Trimming removed 4 bases from V and 1 base from J; junction bases left unmatched: 2. CDR3 in DNA: TGTGCCAGTAGTAGACAGGGGGTTTCCTACGAGCAGTACTTC. Translated: CASSRQGVSYEQYF.

The chain couples TRBV19 to TRBJ2-1; a possible D gene is TRBD2 (5 bases). The CDR3 has 18 amino acids. CDR1 and CDR2 (germline): LNHDA, SQIVND (reference sequence). V shed 0 bases and J shed 0 bases, with 15 bases lying between them. The CDR3 protein is CASSIDLSGSSSYNEQFF. The CDR3 DNA follows: TGTGCCAGTAGTATAGATCTATCGGGGAGTTCCTCCTACAATGAGCAGTTCTTC.

This chain links TRBV3-1 (or the pseudogene TRBV3-2) with TRBJ2-1, with TRBD1 as a possible D gene (6 bases). From germline, CDR1 is LGHDT and CDR2 YNNKEL (reference sequence). Trimming shortened V by 2 bases and J by 5 bases, and 19 bases separated the two germline ends. CDR3 length: 17 residues. The CDR3 sequence is CASSQTWFPQGHNEQFF. In DNA form, the CDR3 reads TGTGCCAGCAGCCAAACGTGGTTCCCTCAGGGGCACAATGAGCAGTTCTTC.

V is TRBV28 and J is TRBJ1-6; D uncertain. The CDR3 is 13 amino acids. With 2 bases removed from V and 7 bases from J, the gap between germline ends came to 6 bases. Germline V gene lookup returns CDR1 MDHEN and CDR2 SYDVKM. CDR3 coding DNA: TGTGCCAGCAGTTTACAGATAAATTCACCCCTCCACTTT. Its protein is CASSLQINSPLHF.

This chain links TRBV11-2 with TRBJ2-3; D possibly corresponds to TRBD1 (5 bases). CDR1 and CDR2 from the germline V gene are SGHAT and FQNNGV. The germline V and J ends were trimmed by 1 base and 4 bases, with 12 bases remaining between them. The CDR3 consists of 15 residues. The CDR3 DNA reads TGTGCCAGCAGCTTAGGGCAGGGAAACGCAGATACGCAGTATTTT. Translated: CASSLGQGNADTQYF.

The chain combines TRBV9 with TRBJ2-7; the match to TRBD1 covers 8 bases. CDR1 and CDR2 (germline): SGDLS, YYNGEE. After removal of 0 bases from V and 8 bases from J, the junction contained 16 bases not matched to a gene. There are 17 residues in the CDR3. Here the CDR3 reads CASSVEGGGQGSMKQYF. DNA for the CDR3: TGTGCCAGCAGCGTAGAGGGGGGAGGACAGGGTAGTATGAAGCAGTACTTC.

J is TRBJ2-7 and V is TRBV6-5; 11 bases map to TRBD1. The CDR3 is made up of 13 amino acids. The germline gives CDR1 MNHEY, CDR2 SVGAGI. V lost 7 bases and J lost 6; bases outside the gene matches: 5. CDR3 sequence: CASIGQGAREQYF. In nucleotides, the CDR3 is TGTGCCAGCATCGGACAGGGGGCTCGCGAGCAGTACTTC.

In DNA form, the CDR3 reads TGTGCCACCAGCAGGGACAGGGGGCAAACTGAAGCTTTCTTT. Protein product: CATSRDRGQTEAFF. V usage is TRBV15 and J usage is TRBJ1-1; 11 nucleotides match TRBD1. V lost 3 bases to trimming and J lost 5 bases; unmatched junction nucleotides: 2. The germline gives CDR1 LNHNV, CDR2 YYDKDF (reference sequence). CDR3 length: 14 amino acids.

The chain carries TRBV10-3 and TRBJ2-3; 9 bases line up with TRBD1. CDR3 length: 12 residues. The V and J ends lost 10 bases and 7 bases, in that order; junction bases with no gene match: 6. Germline-derived CDR1 and CDR2 are ENHRY and SYGVKD. For the CDR3, the DNA is TGTGCCACCGGGACAGGGTCCAATACGCAGTATTTT. This sequence encodes CATGTGSNTQYF.